These 22 T cell receptor beta chains originate from one sample sequenced in a study of T cell repertoires in cytomegalovirus infection. These receptors lack a known antigen. TCRdb used MiXCR to reprocess the reads, holding one entry per CDR3 protein. The repertoire has about 570,000 distinct CDR3 sequences, approximately 40% of them found once; the top ten carry around 46%. The sequencing here drew on cultured PBMCs, taken from culture after CMV antigen stimulation. Receptors were obtained from a human donor in good health (CMV status not recorded). Some clones in this sample may be carry-over from other donors' samples.

V usage is TRBV14 and J usage is TRBJ2-7; D possibly corresponds to TRBD1 (6 bases). Deletions cut 3 bases from V and 7 bases from J, with 19 bases between. In germline, CDR1 is SGHDN, CDR2 FVKESK. CDR3 length: 15 amino acids. The CDR3 protein is CASSHNRVPSWEQYF. The DNA for the CDR3 is TGTGCCAGCAGCCACAACAGGGTACCGTCCTGGGAGCAGTACTTC.

In its sample, this clonotype was seen many times. The chain links TRBV7-2 to TRBJ2-3; tentatively, D is TRBD1 (6 bases). Germline CDR1 reads SGHTA; CDR2 reads FQGNSA. The CDR3 is 15 residues long. V was pared by 2 bases and J by 1 base, with 10 bases between. The CDR3: CASSLQGYGTDTQYF. The CDR3 region has the DNA TGTGCCAGCAGCTTACAGGGGTACGGCACAGATACGCAGTATTTT.

Here the CDR3 reads CASSLAKPVAPTLNTEAFF. In nucleotides, the CDR3 is TGTGCCAGCAGCTTAGCAAAGCCAGTGGCACCCACCTTGAACACTGAAGCTTTCTTT. The chain couples TRBV11-2 to TRBJ1-1; D is unclear. Germline CDR1 and CDR2: SGHAT and FQNNGV. The CDR3 has 19 residues. The V and J ends lost 1 base and 0 bases respectively, with 21 bases between them.

The chain has TRBV5-1 and TRBJ1-1, with a possible D match to TRBD1 (5 bases). V gave up 4 bases and J gave up 1 base, with 11 bases separating them. CDR3 length equals 14 residues. CDR1 is SGHRS and CDR2 is YFSETQ in the germline V gene. CDR3 sequence: CASSRLTANTEAFF. The CDR3, as DNA: TGCGCCAGCAGCCGCCTGACAGCGAACACTGAAGCTTTCTTT.

V gene TRBV12-3 or TRBV12-4 combines with J gene TRBJ1-1, with D hard to call. The CDR3 has 13 amino acids. Trimming removed 6 bases at V and 5 bases at J, with 13 bases between. The CDR3 DNA reads as TGTGCCAGCAGCCGGCAGAGGTGGACTGAAGCTTTCTTT. Translation gives CASSRQRWTEAFF.

This clonotype occurred a few times. This chain joins TRBV19 and TRBJ2-2; D is uncertain. The CDR3 totals 13 residues. The ends were cut back, 3 bases at V and 7 bases at J, with 9 bases in the middle. Germline V gene data show CDR1 as LNHDA and CDR2 as SQIVND (reference sequence). The CDR3 coding sequence is TGTGCCAGTAGTATGGTGACAATCGGGGAGCTGTTTTTT. Protein product: CASSMVTIGELFF.

Notes on this clonotype: An end of the junction does not agree with germline; a read error may underlie this. The chain has TRBV5-8 and TRBJ1-6; TRBD1 matches at 9 bases. The CDR3 extends over 17 amino acids. Per germline, CDR1 SGHTS and CDR2 YDEGEE. The CDR3 region is CASSLEYGGTGNSPLHF. CDR3 DNA sequence: TGTGCCAGCAGTTTGGAGTACGGTGGGACAGGGAATTCACCCCTCCACTTT.

This clonotype was found a few times. The rearrangement links TRBV7-8 to TRBJ2-1; 8 bases agree with TRBD1. This CDR3 spans 15 amino acids. CDR1 and CDR2 from the germline V gene are SGHVS and FQNEAQ. J was trimmed by 7 bases and V by 5 bases; bases with no gene match: 10. As DNA, the CDR3 is TGTGCCAGCAGCGGACGGACAGGGTCCTGGAATGAGCAGTTCTTC. Protein sequence: CASSGRTGSWNEQFF. The variable domain in full, completed from reference TRBV7-8 and TRBJ2-1, reads GAGVSQSPRYKVAKRGQDVALRCDPISGHVSLFWYQQALGQGPEFLTYFQNEAQLDKSGLPSDRFFAERPEGSVSTLKIQRTQQEDSAVYLCASSGRTGSWNEQFFGPGTRLTVL.

The chain combines TRBV7-2 with TRBJ2-7, with TRBD1 matching 8 bases. The germline gives CDR1 SGHTA, CDR2 FQGNSA. After removal of 0 bases from V and 3 bases from J, the junction contained 4 bases not matched to a gene. This CDR3 has 15 amino acids. In DNA, the CDR3 is TGTGCCAGCAGCTTAGCGGTTGGGACAGGCTACGAGCAGTACTTC. It translates to CASSLAVGTGYEQYF.

The chain employs TRBV6-6 and TRBJ1-5; D ambiguous. V was trimmed by 2 bases and J by 5 bases, leaving 22 bases between them. The germline gives CDR1 MNHNY, CDR2 SVGAGI (reference sequence). The CDR3 length is 18 residues. The CDR3 loop is CASSYVPGRTTFYQPQHF. The CDR3 DNA is TGTGCCAGCAGTTACGTCCCCGGACGAACAACCTTTTATCAGCCCCAGCATTTT.

This sequence joins TRBV9 and TRBJ2-2, with D possibly TRBD2 on 6 matching bases. This CDR3 contains 14 residues. CDR1 is SGDLS, CDR2 YYNGEE, per germline. V shed 0 bases and J shed 4 bases, with 7 bases lying between them. In nucleotides, the CDR3 is TGTGCCAGCAGCGTAGGGGGAGGCACCGGGGAGCTGTTTTTT. It translates to CASSVGGGTGELFF.

The chain carries TRBV4-2 and TRBJ2-7; D not certain. Trimming pared 0 bases from V and 8 bases from J, leaving 8 bases between. The CDR3 has 12 residues. CDR1 is LGHNA and CDR2 is YNFKEQ in the germline V gene. The CDR3 DNA follows: TGTGCCAGCAGCCAAGACCTCCAGAAGCAGTACTTC. It translates to CASSQDLQKQYF.

With regard to this clonotype: An end of the junction does not agree with germline; a read error may underlie this. The chain employs TRBV28 and TRBJ1-4; D remains unclear. The CDR3 spans 13 residues. Looked up from germline, CDR1 is MDHEN and CDR2 is SYDVKM. Written as DNA, the CDR3 is TGTACCAGCAGTCCCCCCGAGACGCGGAAACTGTTTTTT. Protein: CTSSPPETRKLFF.

The chain has TRBV30 and TRBJ2-1; D gene uncertain. The CDR3 sequence is 12 residues long. V was cut by 3 bases and J by 3 bases, with 6 bases left in between. Per the germline V gene, CDR1 is GTSNPN and CDR2 is SVGIG (reference sequence). For the CDR3, the DNA is TGTGCCTGGAGCGGCGGCTACAATGAGCAGTTCTTC. This encodes CAWSGGYNEQFF.

The chain links TRBV27 to TRBJ2-7; 9 positions agree with TRBD1. Germline trimming cut 4 bases from V and 5 bases from J; bases unmatched to any gene: 6. The CDR3 runs to 14 residues. Germline V CDR1 and CDR2: MNHEY, SMNVEV (reference sequence). CDR3 bases: TGTGCCAGCAGTTCCGCCGGGACAGGGAACGAGCAGTACTTC. Its translation: CASSSAGTGNEQYF.

The genes are TRBV12-3 or TRBV12-4 and TRBJ1-5, with D uncertain. The V and J ends lost 5 bases and 6 bases respectively, with 8 bases between them. CDR3 length equals 12 residues. CDR3 sequence (DNA): TGTGCCAGCAGTAACTTCGTTCAGCCCCAGCATTTT. Protein product: CASSNFVQPQHF.

This chain uses TRBV18 with TRBJ2-3; tentatively, D is TRBD1 (5 bases). The CDR3 has 14 residues. V was shortened by 2 bases and J by 4 bases, with 10 bases between the two germline ends. The germline gives CDR1 KGHSH, CDR2 LQKENI. The CDR3 protein is CASSPARVPDTQYF. Written as DNA, the CDR3 is TGTGCCAGCTCACCAGCCAGGGTACCAGATACGCAGTATTTT.

In DNA, the CDR3 is TGTGCCAGCAGTTTATCAGGACTCGGAATCAAGAAGACCCAGTACTTC. It encodes CASSLSGLGIKKTQYF. The J gene is TRBJ2-5, the V gene TRBV28; TRBD2 is a possible D gene (5 bases). CDR1 and CDR2 from the germline V gene are MDHEN and SYDVKM. The CDR3 contains 16 residues. Trimming cost V 1 base and J 6 bases, with 18 bases left between them.

V gene TRBV5-4 combines with J gene TRBJ2-1, with 8 bases identical to TRBD2. Germline loops: CDR1 SGHNT, CDR2 YYREEE (reference sequence). Trimming cost V 4 bases and J 6 bases; bases outside gene matches: 12. The CDR3 is 16 amino acids. As DNA, the CDR3 is TGTGCCAGCAGCCTTCCAGGGGTAGCGGGGACCAATGAGCAGTTCTTC. Protein sequence: CASSLPGVAGTNEQFF.

The chain has TRBV4-1 and TRBJ2-1; tentatively, D is TRBD2 (6 bases). Trimming stripped 0 bases from V and 6 bases from J, with 9 bases between. Germline values: CDR1 MGHRA, CDR2 YSYEKL. The CDR3 contains 14 residues. This chain's CDR3 is CASSQEAGSNEQFF. CDR3 bases: TGCGCCAGCAGCCAAGAGGCCGGGAGCAATGAGCAGTTCTTC.

This clonotype showed up just a few times. The chain employs TRBV7-6 and TRBJ2-1, with D possibly being TRBD1 or TRBD2 (5 bases each). Trimming left V 5 bases short and J 3 bases short, with 17 bases between. There are 16 residues in the CDR3. Per the germline V gene, CDR1 is SGHVS and CDR2 is FNYEAQ. The CDR3 DNA reads as TGTGCCAGCAGCCCGACGTGGGGGACCCTCTACAATGAGCAGTTCTTC. Translated: CASSPTWGTLYNEQFF.

The chain has TRBV4-1 and TRBJ2-7; the match to TRBD1 covers 9 bases. CDR3 length: 14 residues. Germline CDR1 reads MGHRA; CDR2 reads YSYEKL. With 4 bases clipped from V and 4 bases from J, the junction kept 5 bases outside the gene matches. CDR3 loop: CASSPGQGRYEQYF. The CDR3 region has the DNA TGCGCCAGCAGCCCCGGACAGGGGAGGTACGAGCAGTACTTC.